This T cell receptor (beta chain) comes out of a study of blood T cell repertoires in COVID-19. Study-wide background: The United States, Italy and Spain supplied acute and convalescent COVID-19 samples. Sources were T cells, B-cell-depleted T cells, or PBMCs; the material itself was cDNA or gDNA.

The Seattle patients, enrolled during active infection, were followed longitudinally. Original processing methods: The authors estimated nucleated cell counts from reference gene primer amplification. TCRdb keeps only in-frame clones here, not all; method: immunoSEQ multiplex PCR. That table furnishes V, J and clone size, whereas the DNA furnished D and trimming. The sample includes hundreds of thousands of clones, roughly 85% of them seen just once. The sequence was obtained from a man aged 50 or older with COVID-19, enrolled during active disease. Sequencing used peripheral blood.

Written as DNA, the CDR3 is TGTGCCAGCAGCCGGGACAGGAAAAGGTTGGGCACTGAAGCTTTCTTT. It is translated as CASSRDRKRLGTEAFF. V is TRBV6-2 or TRBV6-3 and J is TRBJ1-1; TRBD1 matches 8 bases. Germline-derived CDR1 and CDR2 are MNHEY and SVGEGT. This CDR3 spans 16 amino acids. The V segment lost 6 bases and the J segment 4 bases; nucleotides outside the gene matches: 13.